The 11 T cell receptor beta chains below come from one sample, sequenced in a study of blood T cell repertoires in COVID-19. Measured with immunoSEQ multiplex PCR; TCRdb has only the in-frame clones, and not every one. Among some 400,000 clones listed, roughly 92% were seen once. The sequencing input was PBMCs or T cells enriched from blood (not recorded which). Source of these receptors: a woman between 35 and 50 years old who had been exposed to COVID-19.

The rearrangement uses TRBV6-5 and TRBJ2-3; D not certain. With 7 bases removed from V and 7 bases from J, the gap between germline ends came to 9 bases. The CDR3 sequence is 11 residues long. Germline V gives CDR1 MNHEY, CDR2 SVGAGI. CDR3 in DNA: TGTGCCAGCACCGGAGCCAATACGCAGTATTTT. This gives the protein CASTGANTQYF.

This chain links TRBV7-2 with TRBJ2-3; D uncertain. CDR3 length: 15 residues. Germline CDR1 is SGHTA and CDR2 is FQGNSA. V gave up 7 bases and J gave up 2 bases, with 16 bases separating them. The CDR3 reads CASTPRRADTDTQYF. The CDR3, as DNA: TGTGCCAGCACCCCGAGGCGCGCCGACACAGATACGCAGTATTTT.

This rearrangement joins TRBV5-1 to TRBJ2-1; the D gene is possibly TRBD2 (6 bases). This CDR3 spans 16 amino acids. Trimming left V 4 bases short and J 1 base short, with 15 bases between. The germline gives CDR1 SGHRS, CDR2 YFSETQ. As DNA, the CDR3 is TGCGCCAGCAGCAGATTAGCGGAAAGGTCCTACAATGAGCAGTTCTTC. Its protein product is CASSRLAERSYNEQFF.

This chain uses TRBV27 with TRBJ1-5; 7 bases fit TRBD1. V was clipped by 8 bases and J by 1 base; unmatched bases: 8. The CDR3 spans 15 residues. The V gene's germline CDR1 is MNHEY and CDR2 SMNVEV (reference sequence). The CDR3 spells CASGRDRVSNQPQHF. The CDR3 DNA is TGTGCCAGCGGCAGAGACAGGGTCAGCAATCAGCCCCAGCATTTT.

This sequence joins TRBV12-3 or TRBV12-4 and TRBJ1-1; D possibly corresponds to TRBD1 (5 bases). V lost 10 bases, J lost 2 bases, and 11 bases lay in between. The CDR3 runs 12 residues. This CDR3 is CATLRGNTEAFF. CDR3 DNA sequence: TGTGCCACCCTAAGGGGAAACACTGAAGCTTTCTTT.

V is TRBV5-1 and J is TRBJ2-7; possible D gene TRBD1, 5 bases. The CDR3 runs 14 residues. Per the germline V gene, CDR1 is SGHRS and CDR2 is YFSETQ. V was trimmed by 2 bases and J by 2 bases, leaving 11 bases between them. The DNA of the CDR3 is TGCGCCAGCAGCTTAACAGGACATCCCTACGAGCAGTACTTC. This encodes CASSLTGHPYEQYF.

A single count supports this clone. CDR3 bases: TGTGCCAGCAGGTCGAATACAGGGGTACTGTATTTT. This translates into CASRSNTGVLYF. V is TRBV2 and J is TRBJ2-3; 7 nucleotides align to TRBD1. Germline assignment: CDR1 SNHLY and CDR2 FYNNEI. Trimming cost V 6 bases and J 14 bases; bases outside gene matches: 11. The length of the CDR3 is 12 residues.

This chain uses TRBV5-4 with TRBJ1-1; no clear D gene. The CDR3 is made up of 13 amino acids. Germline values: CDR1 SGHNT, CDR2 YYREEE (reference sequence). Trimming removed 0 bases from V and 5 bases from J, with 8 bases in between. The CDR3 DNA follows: TGTGCCAGCAGCTTGGACGGGGTTACTGAAGCTTTCTTT. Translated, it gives CASSLDGVTEAFF.

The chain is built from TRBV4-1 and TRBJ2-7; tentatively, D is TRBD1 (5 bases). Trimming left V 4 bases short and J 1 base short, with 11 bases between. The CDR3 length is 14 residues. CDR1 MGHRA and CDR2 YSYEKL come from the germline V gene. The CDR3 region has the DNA TGCGCCAGCAGCCCCAAAGGGGTGTCCTACGAGCAGTACTTC. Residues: CASSPKGVSYEQYF.

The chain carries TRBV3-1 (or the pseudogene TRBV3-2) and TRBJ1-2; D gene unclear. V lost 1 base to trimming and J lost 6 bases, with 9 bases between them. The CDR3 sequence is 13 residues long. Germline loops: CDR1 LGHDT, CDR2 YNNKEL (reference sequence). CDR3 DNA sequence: TGTGCCAGCAGCCAAGTTCCCAATCATGGCTACACCTTC. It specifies CASSQVPNHGYTF.

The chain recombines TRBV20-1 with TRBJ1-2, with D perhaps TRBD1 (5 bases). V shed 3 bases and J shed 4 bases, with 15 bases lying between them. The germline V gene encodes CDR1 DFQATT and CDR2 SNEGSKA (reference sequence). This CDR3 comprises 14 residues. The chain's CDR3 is CSASQRGVSYGYTF. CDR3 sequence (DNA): TGCAGTGCTAGTCAACGGGGGGTTTCCTATGGCTACACCTTC.